The 9 T cell receptor beta chains presented below share a single source sample, sequenced in a study of blood T cell repertoires in COVID-19. Profiled with immunoSEQ multiplex PCR; TCRdb holds only in-frame clones, not every one. The table records 100,000 to 150,000 clones, approximately 87% of them present only once. Source material: peripheral blood. These receptors originate from a man aged 50 to 59 with active COVID-19.

The chain links TRBV15 to TRBJ1-2; maybe TRBD1 (5 bases). V lost 0 bases, J lost 2 bases, and 7 bases lay in between. The CDR3 contains 14 residues. In germline, CDR1 is LNHNV, CDR2 YYDKDF (reference sequence). The CDR3 here is CATSRDKGNYGYTF. The CDR3 DNA follows: TGTGCCACCAGCAGAGATAAGGGGAACTATGGCTACACCTTC. Based on the CDR3 plus reference TRBV15 and TRBJ1-2, the full variable domain is DAMVIQNPRYQVTQFGKPVTLSCSQTLNHNVMYWYQQKSSQAPKLLFHYYDKDFNNEADTPDNFQSRRPNTSFCFLDIRSPGLGDTAMYLCATSRDKGNYGYTFGSGTRLTVV.

This clone has at least ten counts. This chain links TRBV6-5 with TRBJ1-6; no clear D gene. The ends were cut back, 5 bases at V and 0 bases at J, with 8 bases in the middle. Germline lookup yields CDR1 MNHEY and CDR2 SVGAGI. The CDR3 extends over 15 amino acids. In nucleotides, the CDR3 is TGTGCCAGCAGTAGGAGTCGCTCCTATAATTCACCCCTCCACTTT. Translating gives CASSRSRSYNSPLHF.

The chain couples TRBV12-3 or TRBV12-4 to TRBJ2-5; weak D call: TRBD1 (5 bases). Trimming took off 6 bases at V and 2 bases at J, with 10 bases between the two ends. CDR3 length: 13 amino acids. The DNA for the CDR3 is TGTGCCAGCAGCCCGACAGTACAAGAGACCCAGTACTTC. Translating gives CASSPTVQETQYF.

The chain combines TRBV6-5 with TRBJ1-2; 9 bases line up with TRBD1. Germline values: CDR1 MNHEY, CDR2 SVGAGI. V shed 8 bases and J 5 bases; nucleotides not matched to a gene: 6. The CDR3 length is 13 residues. The CDR3 is CASFTGQGYGYTF. The DNA for the CDR3 is TGTGCCAGCTTCACGGGACAGGGATATGGCTACACCTTC.

V usage is TRBV6-6 and J usage is TRBJ1-5; D unclear. The CDR3 spans 13 residues. Trimming shortened V by 4 bases and J by 3 bases, and 7 bases separated the two germline ends. Germline V gene lookup returns CDR1 MNHNY and CDR2 SVGAGI (reference sequence). Here the CDR3 DNA reads TGTGCCAGCAGTTCTATACTCAATCAGCCCCAGCATTTT. It translates to CASSSILNQPQHF.

This chain connects TRBV30 to TRBJ2-5; 9 positions match TRBD1. Germline CDR1 and CDR2: GTSNPN and SVGIG (reference sequence). V was clipped by 3 bases and J by 5 bases; unmatched bases: 10. The CDR3 is 15 residues long. In nucleotides, the CDR3 is TGTGCCTGGAGAGGGGGGACAGGGTTTACGGAGACCCAGTACTTC. Translation: CAWRGGTGFTETQYF.

Concerning this clone itself: The sample carries other DNA sequences with the same CDR3. The rearrangement uses TRBV4-1 and TRBJ2-2, with 11 positions matching TRBD2. This CDR3 is 15 amino acids long. V shed 1 base, J shed 5 bases, and the junction held 0 bases outside the gene matches. Germline-derived CDR1 and CDR2 are MGHRA and YSYEKL. This chain's CDR3 is CASSQGLAGTGELFF. In nucleotides, the CDR3 is TGCGCCAGCAGCCAAGGACTAGCGGGGACCGGGGAGCTGTTTTTT.

For the CDR3, the DNA is TGTGCCAGCAGCGTAAACAGGGGGCGTTCCGGGGAGCTGTTTTTT. Protein sequence: CASSVNRGRSGELFF. The chain has TRBV9 and TRBJ2-2; 9 bases align to TRBD1. The CDR3 has 15 amino acids. Germline V lookup: CDR1 SGDLS, CDR2 YYNGEE. V shed 1 base and J 6 bases; nucleotides not matched to a gene: 4.

Here the CDR3 DNA reads TGCAGTGCTAGTTTCTACGGGAGGGAGCAAGAGACCCAGTACTTC. Translation gives CSASFYGREQETQYF. J is TRBJ2-5 and V is TRBV20-1, with TRBD2 matching 8 bases. V trimming: 3 bases; J trimming: 2 bases; junction bases outside the gene matches: 8. CDR1 is DFQATT and CDR2 is SNEGSKA in the germline V gene (reference sequence). The CDR3 runs to 15 residues.